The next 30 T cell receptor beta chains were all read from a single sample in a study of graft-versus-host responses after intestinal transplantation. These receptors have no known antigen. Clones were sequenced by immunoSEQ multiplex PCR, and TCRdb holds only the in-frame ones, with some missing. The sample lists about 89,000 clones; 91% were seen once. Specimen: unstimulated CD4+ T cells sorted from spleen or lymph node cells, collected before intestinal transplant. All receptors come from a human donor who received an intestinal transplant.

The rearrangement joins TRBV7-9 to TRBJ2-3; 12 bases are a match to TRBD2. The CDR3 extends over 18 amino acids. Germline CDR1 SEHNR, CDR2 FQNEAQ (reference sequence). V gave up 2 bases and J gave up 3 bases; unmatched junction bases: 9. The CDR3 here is CASSLKLAGGTGTDTQYF. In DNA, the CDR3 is TGTGCCAGCAGCTTAAAACTAGCGGGGGGAACGGGGACAGATACGCAGTATTTT.

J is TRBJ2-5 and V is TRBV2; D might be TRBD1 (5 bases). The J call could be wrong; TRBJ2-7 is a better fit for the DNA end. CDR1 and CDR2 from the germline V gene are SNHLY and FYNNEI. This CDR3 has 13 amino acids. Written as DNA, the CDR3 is TGTGCCAGCAGTGAAGGACAGACCTACGAGCAGTACTTC. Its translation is CASSEGQTYEQYF.

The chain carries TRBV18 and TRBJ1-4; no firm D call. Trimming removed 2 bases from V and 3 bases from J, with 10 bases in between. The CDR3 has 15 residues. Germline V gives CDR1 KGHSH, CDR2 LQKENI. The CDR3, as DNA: TGTGCCAGCTCACCATTTCCCGAGTCTAATGAAAAACTGTTTTTT. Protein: CASSPFPESNEKLFF.

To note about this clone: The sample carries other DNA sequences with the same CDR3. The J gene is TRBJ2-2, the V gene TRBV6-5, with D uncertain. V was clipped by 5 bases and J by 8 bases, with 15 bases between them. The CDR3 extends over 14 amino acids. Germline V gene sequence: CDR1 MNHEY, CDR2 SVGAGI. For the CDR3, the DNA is TGTGCCAGCAGTACGAGGCACCTCACTGGGGAGCTGTTTTTT. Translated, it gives CASSTRHLTGELFF.

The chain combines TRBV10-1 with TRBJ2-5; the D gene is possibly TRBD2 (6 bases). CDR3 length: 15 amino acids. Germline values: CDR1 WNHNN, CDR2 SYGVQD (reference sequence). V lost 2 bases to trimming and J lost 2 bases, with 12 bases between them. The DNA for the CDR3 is TGCGCCAGCAGTGAGAAAAGGGACTTACAAGAGACCCAGTACTTC. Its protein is CASSEKRDLQETQYF.

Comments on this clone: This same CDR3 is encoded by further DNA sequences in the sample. The CDR3 DNA reads TGTGCCAGCAGTGAAGCACGGGGACAGGGGACCTATCAGCCCCAGCATTTT. Residues: CASSEARGQGTYQPQHF. The rearrangement links TRBV6-1 to TRBJ1-5; 10 bases fit TRBD1. Germline values: CDR1 MNHNS, CDR2 SASEGT. V shed 0 bases, J shed 5 bases, and the junction held 7 bases outside the gene matches. The CDR3 is 17 amino acids.

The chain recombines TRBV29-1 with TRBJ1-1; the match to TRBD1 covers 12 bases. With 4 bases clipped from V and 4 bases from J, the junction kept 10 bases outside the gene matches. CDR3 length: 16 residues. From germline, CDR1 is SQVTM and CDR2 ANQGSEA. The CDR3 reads CSVGGGTGGGSTEAFF. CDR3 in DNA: TGCAGCGTTGGAGGGGGGACAGGGGGCGGAAGCACTGAAGCTTTCTTT.

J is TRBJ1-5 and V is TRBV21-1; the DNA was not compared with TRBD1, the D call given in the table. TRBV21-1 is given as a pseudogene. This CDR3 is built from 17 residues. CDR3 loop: CASSKESTGGLDQPQHF. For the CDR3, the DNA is TGTGCCAGCAGCAAAGAGTCGACAGGGGGTCTGGATCAGCCCCAGCATTTT.

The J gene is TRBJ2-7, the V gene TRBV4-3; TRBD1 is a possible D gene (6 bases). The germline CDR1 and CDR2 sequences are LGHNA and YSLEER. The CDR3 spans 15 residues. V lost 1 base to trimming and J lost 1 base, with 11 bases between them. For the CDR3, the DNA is TGCGCCAGCAGCCAAGTCGGGGACAAGTCCTACGAGCAGTACTTC. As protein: CASSQVGDKSYEQYF.

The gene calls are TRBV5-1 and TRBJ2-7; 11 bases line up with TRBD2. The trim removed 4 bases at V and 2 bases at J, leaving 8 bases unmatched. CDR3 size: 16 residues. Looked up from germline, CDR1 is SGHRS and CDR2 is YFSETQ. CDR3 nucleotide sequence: TGCGCCAGCAGCCCTGGGGGACTAGCGGTTACCTACGAGCAGTACTTC. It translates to CASSPGGLAVTYEQYF.

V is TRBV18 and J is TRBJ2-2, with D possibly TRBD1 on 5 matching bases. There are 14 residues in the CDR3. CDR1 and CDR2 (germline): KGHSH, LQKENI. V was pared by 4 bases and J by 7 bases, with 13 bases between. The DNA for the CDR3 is TGTGCCAGCTCACGCGACAGTAATGGCGGGGAGCTGTTTTTT. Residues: CASSRDSNGGELFF.

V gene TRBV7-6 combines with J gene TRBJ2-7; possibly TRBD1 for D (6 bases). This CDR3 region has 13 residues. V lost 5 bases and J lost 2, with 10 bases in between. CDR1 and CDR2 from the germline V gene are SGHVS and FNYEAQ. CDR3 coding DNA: TGTGCCAGCAGCCTACGGGACACCTACGAGCAGTACTTC. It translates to CASSLRDTYEQYF.

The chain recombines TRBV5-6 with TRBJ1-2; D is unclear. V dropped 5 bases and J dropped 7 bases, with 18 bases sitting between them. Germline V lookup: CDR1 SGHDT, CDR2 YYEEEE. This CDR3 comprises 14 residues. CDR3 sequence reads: CASSADTGEGGYTF. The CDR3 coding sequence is TGTGCCAGCAGTGCCGACACCGGGGAGGGTGGCTACACCTTC. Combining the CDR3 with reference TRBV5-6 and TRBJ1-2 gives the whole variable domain DAGVTQSPTHLIKTRGQQVTLRCSPKSGHDTVSWYQQALGQGPQFIFQYYEEEERQRGNFPDRFSGHQFPNYSSELNVNALLLGDSALYLCASSADTGEGGYTFGSGTRLTVV.

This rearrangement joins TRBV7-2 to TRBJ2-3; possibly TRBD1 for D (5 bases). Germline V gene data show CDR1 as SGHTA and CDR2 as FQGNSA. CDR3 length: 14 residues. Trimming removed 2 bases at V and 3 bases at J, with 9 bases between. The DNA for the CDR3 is TGTGCCAGCAGCTTAATGGGGCCAACAGATACGCAGTATTTT. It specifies CASSLMGPTDTQYF.

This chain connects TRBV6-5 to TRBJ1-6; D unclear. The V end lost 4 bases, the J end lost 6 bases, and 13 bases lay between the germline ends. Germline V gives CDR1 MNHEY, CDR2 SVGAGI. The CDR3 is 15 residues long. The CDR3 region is CASSSRSMPNSPLHF. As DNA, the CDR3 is TGTGCCAGCAGTTCCCGGAGCATGCCTAATTCACCCCTCCACTTT.

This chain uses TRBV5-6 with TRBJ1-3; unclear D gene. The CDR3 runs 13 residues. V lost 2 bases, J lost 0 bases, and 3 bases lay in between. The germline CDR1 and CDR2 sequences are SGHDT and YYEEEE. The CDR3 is CASSFLSGNTIYF. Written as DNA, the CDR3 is TGTGCCAGCAGCTTTCTCTCTGGAAACACCATATATTTT.

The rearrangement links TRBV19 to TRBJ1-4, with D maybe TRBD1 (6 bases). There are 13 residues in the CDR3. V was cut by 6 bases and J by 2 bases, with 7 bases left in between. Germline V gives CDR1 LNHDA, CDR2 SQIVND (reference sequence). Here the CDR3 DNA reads TGTGCCAGTAGCAGGGGCACTAATGAAAAACTGTTTTTT. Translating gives CASSRGTNEKLFF.

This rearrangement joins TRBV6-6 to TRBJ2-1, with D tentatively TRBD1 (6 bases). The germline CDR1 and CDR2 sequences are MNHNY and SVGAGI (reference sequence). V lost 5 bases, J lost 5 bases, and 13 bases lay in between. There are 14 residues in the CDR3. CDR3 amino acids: CASSKPTGNNEQFF. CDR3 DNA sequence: TGTGCCAGCAGTAAGCCGACAGGAAACAATGAGCAGTTCTTC.

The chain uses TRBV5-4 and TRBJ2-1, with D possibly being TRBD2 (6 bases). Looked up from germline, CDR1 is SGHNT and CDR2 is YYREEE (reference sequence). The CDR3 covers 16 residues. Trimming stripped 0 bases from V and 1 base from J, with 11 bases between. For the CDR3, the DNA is TGTGCCAGCAGCTTGGCCTCGGCGGGGTCCTACAATGAGCAGTTCTTC. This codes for CASSLASAGSYNEQFF.

CDR3 residues: CAWNQGDYGYTF. In DNA form, the CDR3 reads TGTGCCTGGAATCAGGGCGACTATGGCTACACCTTC. The chain is built from TRBV30 and TRBJ1-2; D possibly corresponds to TRBD1 (5 bases). CDR1 is GTSNPN, CDR2 SVGIG, per germline (reference sequence). CDR3 size: 12 residues. V lost 4 bases to trimming and J lost 3 bases, with 9 bases between them.

CDR3 sequence reads: CASSLAGAHEQFF. CDR3 sequence (DNA): TGTGCCAGCAGTTTAGCGGGGGCTCATGAGCAGTTCTTC. This chain joins TRBV6-5 and TRBJ2-1; 9 bases are a match to TRBD2. The CDR3 is made up of 13 amino acids. The V and J ends lost 4 bases and 8 bases, in that order; junction bases with no gene match: 3. Germline V gene lookup returns CDR1 MNHEY and CDR2 SVGAGI.

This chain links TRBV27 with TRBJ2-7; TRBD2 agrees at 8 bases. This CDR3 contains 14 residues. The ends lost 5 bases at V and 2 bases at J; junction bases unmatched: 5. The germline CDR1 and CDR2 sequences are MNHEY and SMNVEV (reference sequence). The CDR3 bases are TGTGCCAGCAGTCCGATCGGGGGGGCCTACGAGCAGTACTTC. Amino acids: CASSPIGGAYEQYF.

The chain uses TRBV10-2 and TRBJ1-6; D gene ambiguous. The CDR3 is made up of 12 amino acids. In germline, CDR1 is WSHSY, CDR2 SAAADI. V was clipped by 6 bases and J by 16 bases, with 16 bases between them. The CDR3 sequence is CASSPPGRRLHF. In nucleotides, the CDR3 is TGCGCCAGCAGCCCACCGGGTCGGAGACTCCACTTT.

The CDR3: CASSLALAGGHETQYF. The CDR3 region has the DNA TGTGCCAGCAGCTTAGCCCTAGCGGGGGGTCACGAGACCCAGTACTTC. The gene calls are TRBV7-9 and TRBJ2-5, with 11 bases fitting TRBD2. Germline trimming cut 0 bases from V and 5 bases from J; bases unmatched to any gene: 5. Germline V gene lookup returns CDR1 SEHNR and CDR2 FQNEAQ (reference sequence). The CDR3 contains 16 residues.

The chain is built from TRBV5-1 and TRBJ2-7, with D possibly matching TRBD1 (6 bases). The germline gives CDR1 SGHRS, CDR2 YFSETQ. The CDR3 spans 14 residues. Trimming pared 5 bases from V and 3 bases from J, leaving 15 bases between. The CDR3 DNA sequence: TGCGCCAGCAGGAGGACCAGGGGAAGCTACGAGCAGTACTTC. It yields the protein CASRRTRGSYEQYF.

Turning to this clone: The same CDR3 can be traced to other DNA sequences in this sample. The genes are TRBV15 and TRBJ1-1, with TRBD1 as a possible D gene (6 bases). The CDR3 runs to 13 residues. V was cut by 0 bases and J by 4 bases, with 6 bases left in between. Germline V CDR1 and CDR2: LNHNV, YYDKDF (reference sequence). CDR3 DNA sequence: TGTGCCACCAGCAGAGAAGGGGGCACTGAAGCTTTCTTT. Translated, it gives CATSREGGTEAFF.

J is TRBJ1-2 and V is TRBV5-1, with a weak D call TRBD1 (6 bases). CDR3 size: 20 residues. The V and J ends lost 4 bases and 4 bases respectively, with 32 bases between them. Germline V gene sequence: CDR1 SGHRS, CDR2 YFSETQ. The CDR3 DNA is TGCGCCAGCAGCGGCCTAGGGGGTCCGATCGTCCCACAACACCTCTATGGCTACACCTTC. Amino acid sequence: CASSGLGGPIVPQHLYGYTF.

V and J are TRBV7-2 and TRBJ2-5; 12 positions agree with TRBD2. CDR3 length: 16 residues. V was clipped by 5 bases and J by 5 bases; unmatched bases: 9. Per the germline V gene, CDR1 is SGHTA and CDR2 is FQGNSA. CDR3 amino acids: CASSLKLAGGGETQYF. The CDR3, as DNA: TGTGCCAGCAGCCTCAAACTAGCGGGGGGAGGGGAGACCCAGTACTTC.

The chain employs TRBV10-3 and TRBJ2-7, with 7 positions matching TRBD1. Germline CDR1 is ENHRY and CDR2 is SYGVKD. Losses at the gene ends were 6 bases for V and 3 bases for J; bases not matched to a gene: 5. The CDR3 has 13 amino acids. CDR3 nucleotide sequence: TGTGCCATCAGCGCCGGACAGGTCTACGAGCAGTACTTC. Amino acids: CAISAGQVYEQYF.

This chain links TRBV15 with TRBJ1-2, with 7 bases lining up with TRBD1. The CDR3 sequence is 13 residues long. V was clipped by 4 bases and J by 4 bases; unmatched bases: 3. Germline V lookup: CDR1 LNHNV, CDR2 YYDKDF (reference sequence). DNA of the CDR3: TGTGCCACCAGCACGGCAGGGGGCTATGGCTACACCTTC. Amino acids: CATSTAGGYGYTF.